This is a list of T cell receptor beta chains from one sample in a study of blood T cell repertoires in COVID-19. Using immunoSEQ multiplex PCR, the repertoire was profiled, and TCRdb retains in-frame clones only, with some absent. The sample holds a few hundred thousand clones, 80% to 90% seen once. The source material was PBMCs or T cells enriched from blood (not recorded which). These receptors were obtained from a woman between 45 and 65 years old who had been exposed to COVID-19. The CDR3 runs from the conserved cysteine through the conserved F or W. The order of the fields is clone size, D gene, V gene, J gene, CDR3 DNA, CDR3 protein. D genes are given only for firm matches. Clone size is stated in some rows and not others, as once, few, many or a class when expanded.

clone size: once
D gene: .
V gene: TRBV19
J gene: TRBJ2-7
CDR3 DNA: TGTGCCAGTAGTTCCCAGCGGCGGGCCTACGAGCAGTACTTC
CDR3 protein: CASSSQRRAYEQYF

clone size: once
D gene: .
V gene: TRBV2
J gene: TRBJ2-5
CDR3 DNA: TGTGCCAGCGTTGGAGCCAGGGGAGAGACCCAGTACTTC
CDR3 protein: CASVGARGETQYF

clone size: .
D gene: .
V gene: TRBV7-2
J gene: TRBJ1-1
CDR3 DNA: TGTGCCAGCAGCCCAATTGCGGCAGCAGCCGGCACTGAAGCTTTCTTT
CDR3 protein: CASSPIAAAAGTEAFF

clone size: once
D gene: TRBD1
V gene: TRBV20-1
J gene: TRBJ1-3
CDR3 DNA: TGCAGTGCTAGTCGCCGACAGGGCGTAAACACCATATATTTT
CDR3 protein: CSASRRQGVNTIYF

clone size: .
D gene: TRBD1
V gene: TRBV27
J gene: TRBJ1-2
CDR3 DNA: TGTGCCAGCGCCCGGCGGACAGGGCAGGATGGCTACACCTTC
CDR3 protein: CASARRTGQDGYTF

clone size: few
D gene: TRBD1
V gene: TRBV7-9
J gene: TRBJ2-7
CDR3 DNA: TGTGCCAGCAGTTCCTCCGGGACAGGGGGCTACGAGCAGTACTTC
CDR3 protein: CASSSSGTGGYEQYF

clone size: few
D gene: TRBD1
V gene: TRBV12-5
J gene: TRBJ1-3
CDR3 DNA: TGTGCTAGTGGGCCGGGACAGGGCGTCGCTGGAAACACCATATATTTT
CDR3 protein: CASGPGQGVAGNTIYF

clone size: .
D gene: TRBD1
V gene: TRBV5-1
J gene: TRBJ1-3
CDR3 DNA: TGCGCCAGCAGCTACGGACAGGCTGGAAACACCATATATTTT
CDR3 protein: CASSYGQAGNTIYF

clone size: .
D gene: .
V gene: TRBV5-1
J gene: TRBJ1-2
CDR3 DNA: TGCGCCAGCAGCCCGGAGGGTGACTATGGCTACACCTTC
CDR3 protein: CASSPEGDYGYTF

clone size: .
D gene: .
V gene: TRBV10-2
J gene: TRBJ1-6
CDR3 DNA: TGCGCCAGTCTAGGCGCGGATTCACCCCTCCACTTT
CDR3 protein: CASLGADSPLHF

clone size: .
D gene: TRBD1
V gene: TRBV19
J gene: TRBJ2-7
CDR3 DNA: TGTGCCAGTAGGGGGGACAGCTCCTACGAGCAGTACTTC
CDR3 protein: CASRGDSSYEQYF

clone size: .
D gene: .
V gene: TRBV27
J gene: TRBJ1-5
CDR3 DNA: TGTGCCAGCAGTTTATTGGCAGGGGGCAATCAGCCCCAGCATTTT
CDR3 protein: CASSLLAGGNQPQHF

clone size: .
D gene: .
V gene: TRBV5-1
J gene: TRBJ1-2
CDR3 DNA: TGCGCCAGCAGCCCGGGGGGGAGCAGTCATGGCTACACCTTC
CDR3 protein: CASSPGGSSHGYTF

clone size: .
D gene: TRBD1
V gene: TRBV13
J gene: TRBJ1-1
CDR3 DNA: TGTGCCAGCAGCTCCATAACGGACAGGGGAAGAGTAAACACTGAAGCTTTCTTT
CDR3 protein: CASSSITDRGRVNTEAFF

clone size: once
D gene: .
V gene: TRBV27
J gene: TRBJ1-4
CDR3 DNA: TGTGCCAGCAGTTTGAGCGGGTGGAGGGAAAAACTGTTTTTT
CDR3 protein: CASSLSGWREKLFF

clone size: .
D gene: .
V gene: TRBV20-1
J gene: TRBJ2-5
CDR3 DNA: TGCAGTGCTAGACAAGCGGAGACCCAGTACTTC
CDR3 protein: CSARQAETQYF

clone size: .
D gene: TRBD1
V gene: TRBV6-4
J gene: TRBJ1-2
CDR3 DNA: TGTGCCAGCAGTGTAACGGGACAGGGCGCATTCTATGGCTACACCTTC
CDR3 protein: CASSVTGQGAFYGYTF